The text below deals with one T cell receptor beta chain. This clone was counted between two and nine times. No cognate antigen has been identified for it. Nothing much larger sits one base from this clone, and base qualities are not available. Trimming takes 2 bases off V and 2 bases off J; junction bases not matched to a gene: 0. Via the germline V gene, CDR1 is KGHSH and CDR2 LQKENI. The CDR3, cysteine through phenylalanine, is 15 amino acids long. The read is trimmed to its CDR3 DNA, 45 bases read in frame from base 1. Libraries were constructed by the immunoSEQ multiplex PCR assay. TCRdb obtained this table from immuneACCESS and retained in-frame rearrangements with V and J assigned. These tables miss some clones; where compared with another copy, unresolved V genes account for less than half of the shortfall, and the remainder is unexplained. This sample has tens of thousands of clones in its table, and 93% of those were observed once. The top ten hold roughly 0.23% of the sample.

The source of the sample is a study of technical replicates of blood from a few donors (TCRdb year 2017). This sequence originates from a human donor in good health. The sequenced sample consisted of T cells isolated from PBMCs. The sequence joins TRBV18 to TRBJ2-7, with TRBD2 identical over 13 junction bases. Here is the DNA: TGTGCCAGCTCACCAACTAGCGGGGGGGCCTACGAGCAGTACTTC. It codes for CASSPTSGGAYEQYF.